This TCR beta chain came from a study of cytomegalovirus exposure and HLA in healthy donors. With 60 Vbeta and 13 Jbeta primers, the PCR was carried out. Assay used: immunoSEQ multiplex PCR; TCRdb lists only in-frame clones, some missing. The sample features 55,000 to 85,000 clones, with about 3.8% in its top ten. This CDR3 is built from 13 residues. V dropped 1 base and J dropped 5 bases, with 8 bases sitting between them. The V gene's germline CDR1 is LNHDA and CDR2 SQIVND (reference sequence). Sequenced sample: PBMCs. This sequence joins TRBV19 and TRBJ2-5; the D is unclear. The sequence was obtained from a female donor in good health and CMV-seropositive. The CDR3 here is CASSIVGRETQYF. DNA of the CDR3: TGTGCCAGTAGTATAGTTGGCAGGGAGACCCAGTACTTC.